What follows describes a single T cell receptor beta chain. Its antigen is not known. The ends lost 6 bases at V and 1 base at J; junction bases unmatched: 10. The CDR3 runs 18 residues. The germline V gene has CDR1 MDHEN and CDR2 SYDVKM. The data belong to a study of cytomegalovirus exposure and HLA in healthy donors. Study results and limitations: V- and J-gene trimming in TCR beta was tied to a missense DCLRE1C variant by an analysis performed later. There were under 200 TCR beta chains listed as cytomegalovirus-associated. A few V segments could not be told apart, such as TRBV6-2 and TRBV6-3, and were left out.

With 60 Vbeta and 13 Jbeta primers, the PCR was carried out. Here immunoSEQ multiplex PCR was the method, and the copy in TCRdb shows in-frame clones only, minus some. The sample has tens of thousands of clones, over 65% seen once. The receptor was isolated from a man aged 45-65 years in good health and CMV-seronegative. The chain has TRBV28 and TRBJ1-5; 12 positions agree with TRBD1. The sequenced sample consisted of PBMCs. Here the CDR3 DNA reads TGTGCCAGCAGGTCCGGGACAGGGGGCGCCTTGAGCAATCAGCCCCAGCATTTT. Translating it yields CASRSGTGGALSNQPQHF.